Sequencing of this TCR beta chain was carried out in a study of T-cell memory formation after mild COVID-19. Study results and caveats: Contracting clones, day 15 to 85, had balanced CD4/CD8, and later expanders favored CD4+.

Germline CDR1 is DFQATT and CDR2 is SNEGSKA (reference sequence). This CDR3 has 15 amino acids. The V and J ends lost 2 bases and 1 base respectively, with 12 bases between them. It was 5'RACE with constant-segment primers that produced the TCR alpha and TCR beta cDNA libraries, which carried sample barcodes and UMIs. From the 5' RACE reads, TCRdb called clonotypes with MiXCR, one entry per CDR3 protein. Here the sample spans 150,000 or so distinct CDR3 sequences, more than 9% being singletons. As to this clonotype: Its antigen is as yet unknown.

The chain is built from TRBV20-1 and TRBJ2-1, with a tentative D call TRBD2 (6 bases). Sequencing was performed on PBMCs or a T cell subset sorted from them (not recorded which). The TCR sequence derives from a man in his late teens or twenties who had mild COVID-19 (a few samples of this study predate the infection). Cell type and time point are not known. CDR3: CSARRAGSSYNEQFF. CDR3 DNA sequence: TGCAGTGCTAGAAGGGCGGGGTCGTCCTACAATGAGCAGTTCTTC.